This T cell receptor (beta chain) stems from a study of cytomegalovirus exposure and HLA in healthy donors. Study-level information: Within the Caucasian-associated ancestry cluster were roughly 81% of the roughly 400 genotyped donors.

The PCR employed 60 Vbeta primers together with 13 Jbeta primers. Libraries were prepared by immunoSEQ multiplex PCR; TCRdb keeps only in-frame clonotypes and omits some of them. The sample consists of under 150,000 clones, around three quarters of them appearing once. The CDR3 spans 14 residues. CDR1 and CDR2 from the germline V gene are MNHEY and SVGAGI. V shed 9 bases and J shed 4 bases, with 19 bases lying between them. The V and J genes are TRBV6-5 and TRBJ2-7, with a possible D match to TRBD1 (8 bases). Sequencing input: PBMCs. The clonotype originates from a woman in her 40s in good health and CMV-seronegative. This CDR3 is CASQRGQDRYEQYF. Written as DNA, the CDR3 is TGTGCCAGTCAGCGGGGACAGGACCGATACGAGCAGTACTTC.